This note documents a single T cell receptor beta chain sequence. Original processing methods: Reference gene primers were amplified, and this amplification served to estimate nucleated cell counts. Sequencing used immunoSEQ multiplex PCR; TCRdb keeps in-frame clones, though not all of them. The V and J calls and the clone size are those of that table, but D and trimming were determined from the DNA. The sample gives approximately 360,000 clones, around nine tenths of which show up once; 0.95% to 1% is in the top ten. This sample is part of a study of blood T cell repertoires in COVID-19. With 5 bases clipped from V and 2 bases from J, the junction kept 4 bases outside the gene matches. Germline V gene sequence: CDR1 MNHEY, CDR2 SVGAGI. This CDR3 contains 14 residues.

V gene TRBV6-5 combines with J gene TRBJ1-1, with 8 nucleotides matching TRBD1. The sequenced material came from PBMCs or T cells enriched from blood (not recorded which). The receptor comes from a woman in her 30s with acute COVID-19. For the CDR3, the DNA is TGTGCCAGCAGTCCTACAGGGGGAAACACTGAAGCTTTCTTT. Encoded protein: CASSPTGGNTEAFF.